Shown below are 14 T cell receptor beta chains from a single sample sequenced in a study of T-cell reconstitution after alpha-beta-depleted transplantation in children (dated by TCRdb to about 2016). The library was generated by PCR. Sequencing was carried out with an Illumina HiSeq 2500. TCR library preparation used molecular barcoding, with unique molecular identifiers applied to normalize quantification of the TCRbeta repertoire. TCRdb trimmed the raw reads at Q25, called clones with MiXCR and kept productive beta chains. Entries are consolidated by CDR3 protein sequence, retaining the most common genes and DNA. This sample holds 670,000 or so distinct CDR3 sequences; less than 15% were observed only once. Of the sample, about 0.77% falls within the top ten clones. The label giving this sample's treatment or condition can be read as: allogeneic hematopoietic cell transplantation with graft depleted of TCRalphabeta T cells and CD19 B cells.

The sequenced sample was PBMCs, obtained before TCRalphabeta/CD19-depleted stem cell transplant. The origin of the receptors is a girl aged 2 to 10 with congenital amegakaryocytic thrombocytopenia, due to receive a stem cell transplant.

This clonotype was seen only a few times. V gene TRBV11-2 combines with J gene TRBJ2-1; the match to TRBD2 covers 10 bases. V trimming: 5 bases; J trimming: 8 bases; junction bases outside the gene matches: 12. The CDR3 has 16 amino acids. Germline V gene lookup returns CDR1 SGHAT and CDR2 FQNNGV. CDR3 protein: CASSGKTGLATHEQFF. DNA for the CDR3: TGTGCCAGCAGCGGGAAAACGGGACTAGCGACCCATGAGCAGTTCTTC.

This clonotype was seen only once. The gene calls are TRBV20-1 and TRBJ1-2, with D possibly TRBD1 on 5 matching bases. The CDR3 consists of 10 residues. The germline V gene encodes CDR1 DFQATT and CDR2 SNEGSKA (reference sequence). The ends were cut back, 3 bases at V and 12 bases at J, with 11 bases in the middle. The CDR3 DNA follows: TGCAGTGCTAGGGGGGACTCGGACACCTTC. Amino acid sequence: CSARGDSDTF.

J is TRBJ2-2 and V is TRBV5-1, with D perhaps matching TRBD1 (6 bases). This CDR3 has 15 residues. V dropped 0 bases and J dropped 4 bases, with 10 bases sitting between them. Germline assignment: CDR1 SGHRS and CDR2 YFSETQ. The DNA for the CDR3 is TGCGCCAGCAGCTTGGTGGACAGCGGCACCGGGGAGCTGTTTTTT. It specifies CASSLVDSGTGELFF.

This clonotype was counted ten times or more. The chain carries TRBV27 and TRBJ2-5; 16 bases line up with TRBD2. This CDR3 comprises 18 residues. Germline CDR1 and CDR2: MNHEY and SMNVEV (reference sequence). V lost 0 bases, J lost 1 base, and 2 bases stayed unmatched. The CDR3 loop is CASSLSGLAGGPQETQYF. Here the CDR3 DNA reads TGTGCCAGCAGTTTATCGGGACTAGCGGGAGGGCCCCAAGAGACCCAGTACTTC.

This clonotype was counted at least ten times. J is TRBJ1-5 and V is TRBV12-3 or TRBV12-4; 7 bases align to TRBD1. This CDR3 comprises 15 residues. V gave up 7 bases and J gave up 5 bases; unmatched junction bases: 11. In DNA, the CDR3 is TGTGCCAGCAAGCAGACAGGGACCCGCTATCAGCCCCAGCATTTT. Translated: CASKQTGTRYQPQHF.

This clonotype was observed a handful of times. This chain joins TRBV7-8 and TRBJ2-3; perhaps TRBD2 as D (5 bases). Germline V gene lookup returns CDR1 SGHVS and CDR2 FQNEAQ. The CDR3 sequence is 18 residues long. The V end was cut by 2 bases, the J end by 4 bases, with 22 bases between. The CDR3 protein is CASSLRSEVEGGADTQYF. For the CDR3, the DNA is TGTGCCAGCAGCTTAAGGTCGGAGGTAGAGGGCGGCGCAGATACGCAGTATTTT.

V gene TRBV19 combines with J gene TRBJ2-7, with 9 bases matching TRBD2. Germline CDR1 and CDR2: LNHDA and SQIVND (reference sequence). V shed 3 bases and J 3 bases; nucleotides not matched to a gene: 6. This CDR3 is 15 amino acids long. The CDR3 nucleotides are TGTGCCAGTAGTATCGCGGGAGGGCCACTCTACGAGCAGTACTTC. Protein: CASSIAGGPLYEQYF. The variable domain in full, completed from reference TRBV19 and TRBJ2-7, reads DGGITQSPKYLFRKEGQNVTLSCEQNLNHDAMYWYRQDPGQGLRLIYYSQIVNDFQKGDIAEGYSVSREKKESFPLTVTSAQKNPTAFYLCASSIAGGPLYEQYFGPGTRLTVT.

The chain joins TRBV7-9 to TRBJ1-2, with 8 nucleotides matching TRBD1. The CDR3 loop spans 15 amino acids. Germline lookup yields CDR1 SEHNR and CDR2 FQNEAQ (reference sequence). V lost 4 bases, J lost 4 bases, and 8 bases stayed unmatched. As DNA, the CDR3 is TGTGCCAGCAGCTCATCAGGGGGCGGGACCTATGGCTACACCTTC. Its protein product is CASSSSGGGTYGYTF. The full variable domain, in which reference TRBV7-9 and TRBJ1-2 provide the parts outside the CDR3, is DTGVSQNPRHKITKRGQNVTFRCDPISEHNRLYWYRQTLGQGPEFLTYFQNEAQLEKSRLLSDRFSAERPKGSFSTLEIQRTEQGDSAMYLCASSSSGGGTYGYTFGSGTRLTVV.

The table lists this clonotype with a few counts. The chain recombines TRBV25-1 with TRBJ2-2, with D possibly TRBD1 on 5 matching bases. Looked up from germline, CDR1 is MGHDK and CDR2 is SYGVNS. The CDR3 sequence is 14 residues long. Trimming shortened V by 1 base and J by 5 bases, and 8 bases separated the two germline ends. The CDR3 loop reads CASSESGRTGELFF. DNA for the CDR3: TGTGCCAGCAGTGAATCAGGGCGGACCGGGGAGCTGTTTTTT.

Many counts were recorded for this clonotype. The rearrangement joins TRBV24-1 to TRBJ2-2; 8 bases line up with TRBD1. The V gene end was trimmed by 7 bases and the J gene end by 5 bases; junction bases not matched to a gene: 8. This CDR3 contains 15 residues. CDR1 is KGHDR and CDR2 is SFDVKD in the germline V gene. The CDR3 nucleotides are TGTGCCACCAGCTCCGCGACAGGGGAGACCGGGGAGCTGTTTTTT. Translating gives CATSSATGETGELFF.

The chain joins TRBV3-1 to TRBJ2-1; 11 nucleotides line up with TRBD2. The CDR3 contains 16 residues. CDR1 is LGHDT, CDR2 YNNKEL, per germline (reference sequence). V gave up 4 bases and J gave up 6 bases; unmatched junction bases: 8. CDR3 amino acids: CASSRKLAGVSNEQFF. The CDR3 nucleotides are TGTGCCAGCAGCCGGAAACTAGCGGGAGTTAGCAATGAGCAGTTCTTC.

The rearrangement joins TRBV3-1 to TRBJ2-3, with 10 bases lining up with TRBD2. V lost 0 bases to trimming and J lost 6 bases; unmatched junction nucleotides: 9. The CDR3 is 17 residues long. Germline V gives CDR1 LGHDT, CDR2 YNNKEL (reference sequence). Here the CDR3 reads CASSQDLGAGGPDTQYF. DNA for the CDR3: TGTGCCAGCAGCCAAGATCTCGGAGCGGGAGGGCCTGATACGCAGTATTTT.

The chain combines TRBV19 with TRBJ2-5; tentative D call: TRBD1 (6 bases). The length of the CDR3 is 15 residues. V lost 9 bases to trimming and J lost 2 bases, with 19 bases between them. Germline CDR1 LNHDA, CDR2 SQIVND (reference sequence). CDR3 region: CASRNWGQQQETQYF. As DNA, the CDR3 is TGTGCCAGCCGAAACTGGGGGCAGCAACAAGAGACCCAGTACTTC.

Many counts were recorded for this clonotype. The gene calls are TRBV7-8 and TRBJ1-2; D is unresolved. Between the trimmed V and J ends, which lost 1 base and 8 bases, there was a span of 8 bases. The CDR3 totals 12 residues. Germline CDR1 is SGHVS and CDR2 is FQNEAQ. The CDR3 nucleotides read TGTGCCAGCAGCTTAGGAATTCGCGGCTACACCTTC. Amino acid sequence: CASSLGIRGYTF.